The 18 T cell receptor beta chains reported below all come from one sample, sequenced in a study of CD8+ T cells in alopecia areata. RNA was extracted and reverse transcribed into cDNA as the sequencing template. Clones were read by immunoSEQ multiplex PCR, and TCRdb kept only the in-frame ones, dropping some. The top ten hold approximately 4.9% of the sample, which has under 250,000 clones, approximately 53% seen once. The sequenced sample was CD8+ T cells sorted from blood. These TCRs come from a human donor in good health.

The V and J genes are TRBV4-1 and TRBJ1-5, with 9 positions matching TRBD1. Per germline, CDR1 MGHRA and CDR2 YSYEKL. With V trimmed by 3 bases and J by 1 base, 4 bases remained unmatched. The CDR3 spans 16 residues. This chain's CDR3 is CASSQRTGASNQPQHF. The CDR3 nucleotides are TGCGCCAGCAGCCAGAGGACAGGGGCGAGCAATCAGCCCCAGCATTTT.

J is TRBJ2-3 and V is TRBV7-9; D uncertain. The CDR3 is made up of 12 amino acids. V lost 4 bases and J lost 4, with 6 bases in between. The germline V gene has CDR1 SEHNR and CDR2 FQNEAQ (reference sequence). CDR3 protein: CASSYPADTQYF. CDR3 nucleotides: TGTGCCAGCAGCTATCCGGCAGATACGCAGTATTTT.

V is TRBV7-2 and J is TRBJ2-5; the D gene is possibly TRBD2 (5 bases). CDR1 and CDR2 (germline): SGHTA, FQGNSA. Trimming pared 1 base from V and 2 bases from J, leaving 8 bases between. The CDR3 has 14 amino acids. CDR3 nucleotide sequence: TGTGCCAGCAGCTTAGTGACTATGCAAGAGACCCAGTACTTC. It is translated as CASSLVTMQETQYF.

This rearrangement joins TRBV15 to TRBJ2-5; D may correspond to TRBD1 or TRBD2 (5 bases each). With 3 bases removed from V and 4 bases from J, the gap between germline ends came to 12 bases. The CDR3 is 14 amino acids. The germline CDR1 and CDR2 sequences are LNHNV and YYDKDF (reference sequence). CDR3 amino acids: CATSRRGMGETQYF. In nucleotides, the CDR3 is TGTGCCACCAGCAGGAGGGGAATGGGAGAGACCCAGTACTTC.

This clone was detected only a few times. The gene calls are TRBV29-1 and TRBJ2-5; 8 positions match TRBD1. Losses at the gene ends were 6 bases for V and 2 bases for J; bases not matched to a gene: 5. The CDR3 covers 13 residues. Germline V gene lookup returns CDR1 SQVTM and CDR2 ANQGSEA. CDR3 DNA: TGCAGCGTGACCGGACAGGGTCAAGAGACCCAGTACTTC. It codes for CSVTGQGQETQYF.

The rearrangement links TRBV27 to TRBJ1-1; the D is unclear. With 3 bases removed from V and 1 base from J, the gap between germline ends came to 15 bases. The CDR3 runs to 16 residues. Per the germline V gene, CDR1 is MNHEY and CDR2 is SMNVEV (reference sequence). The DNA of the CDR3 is TGTGCCAGCAGTTTTGATTCTCAGGTGGGGAACACTGAAGCTTTCTTT. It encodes CASSFDSQVGNTEAFF.

The CDR3 bases are TGTGCCAGCAGCTCGAACAGGGGGCGGTACAATGAGCAGTTCTTC. This translates into CASSSNRGRYNEQFF. The chain is built from TRBV7-9 and TRBJ2-1; 9 positions match TRBD1. J gave up 4 bases and V 4 bases, and 5 bases lay outside the gene matches. Germline lookup yields CDR1 SEHNR and CDR2 FQNEAQ (reference sequence). The CDR3 has 15 amino acids.

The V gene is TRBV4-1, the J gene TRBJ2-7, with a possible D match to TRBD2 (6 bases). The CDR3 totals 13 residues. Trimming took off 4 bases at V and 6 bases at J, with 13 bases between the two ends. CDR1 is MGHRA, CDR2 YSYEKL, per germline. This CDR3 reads CASSLTTSFEQYF. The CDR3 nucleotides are TGCGCCAGCAGCCTAACGACTAGTTTCGAGCAGTACTTC.

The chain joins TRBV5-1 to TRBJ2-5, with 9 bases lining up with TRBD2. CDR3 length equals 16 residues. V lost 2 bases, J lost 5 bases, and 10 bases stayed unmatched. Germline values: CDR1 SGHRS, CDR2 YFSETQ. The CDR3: CASSFGSGGPRETQYF. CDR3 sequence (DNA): TGCGCCAGCAGCTTCGGTAGCGGGGGCCCTCGGGAGACCCAGTACTTC. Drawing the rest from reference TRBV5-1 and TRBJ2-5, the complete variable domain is KAGVTQTPRYLIKTRGQQVTLSCSPISGHRSVSWYQQTPGQGLQFLFEYFSETQRNKGNFPGRFSGRQFSNSRSEMNVSTLELGDSALYLCASSFGSGGPRETQYFGPGTRLLVL.

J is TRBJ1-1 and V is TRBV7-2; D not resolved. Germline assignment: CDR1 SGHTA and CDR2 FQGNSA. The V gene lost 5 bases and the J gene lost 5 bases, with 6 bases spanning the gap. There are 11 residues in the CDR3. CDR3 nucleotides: TGTGCCAGCAGCCCTAAGACTGAAGCTTTCTTT. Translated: CASSPKTEAFF.

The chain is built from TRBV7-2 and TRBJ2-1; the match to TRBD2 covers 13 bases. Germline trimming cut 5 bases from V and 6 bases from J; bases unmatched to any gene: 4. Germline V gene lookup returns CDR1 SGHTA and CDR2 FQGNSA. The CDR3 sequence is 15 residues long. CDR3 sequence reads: CASSEGLAGRNEQFF. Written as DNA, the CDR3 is TGTGCCAGCAGCGAGGGACTAGCGGGGCGCAATGAGCAGTTCTTC.

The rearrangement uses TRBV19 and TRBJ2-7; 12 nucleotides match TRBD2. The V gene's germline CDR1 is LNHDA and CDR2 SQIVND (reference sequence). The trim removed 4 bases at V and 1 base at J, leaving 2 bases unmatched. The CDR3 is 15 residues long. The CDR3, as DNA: TGTGCCAGTAGTACTAGCGGGGGGGCGTCCTACGAGCAGTACTTC. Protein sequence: CASSTSGGASYEQYF.

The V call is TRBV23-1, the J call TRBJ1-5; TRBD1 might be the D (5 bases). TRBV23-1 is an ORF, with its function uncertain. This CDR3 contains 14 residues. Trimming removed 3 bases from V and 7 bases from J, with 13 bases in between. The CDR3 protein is CASSQTRADQPQHF. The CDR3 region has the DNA TGCGCCAGCAGTCAGACCAGGGCGGACCAGCCCCAGCATTTT.

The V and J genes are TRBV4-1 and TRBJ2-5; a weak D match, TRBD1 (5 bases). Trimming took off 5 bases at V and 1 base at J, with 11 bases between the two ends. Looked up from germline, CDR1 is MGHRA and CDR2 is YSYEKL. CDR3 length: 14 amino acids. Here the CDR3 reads CASSLRQSQETQYF. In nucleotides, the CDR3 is TGCGCCAGCAGCTTGAGACAGTCCCAAGAGACCCAGTACTTC.

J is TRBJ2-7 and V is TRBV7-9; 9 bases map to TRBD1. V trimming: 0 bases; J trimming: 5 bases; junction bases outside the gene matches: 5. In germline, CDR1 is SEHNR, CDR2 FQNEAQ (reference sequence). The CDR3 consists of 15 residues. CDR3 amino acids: CASSLAQGDRDEQYF. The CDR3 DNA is TGTGCCAGCAGCTTAGCGCAGGGGGACAGGGACGAGCAGTACTTC.

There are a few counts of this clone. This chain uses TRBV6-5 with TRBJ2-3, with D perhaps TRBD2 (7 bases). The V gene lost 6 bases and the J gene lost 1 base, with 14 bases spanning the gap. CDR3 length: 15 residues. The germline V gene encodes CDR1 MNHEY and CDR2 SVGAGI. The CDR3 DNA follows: TGTGCCAGCAGGGGGAGGGGGGCCGGCACAGATACGCAGTATTTT. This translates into CASRGRGAGTDTQYF.

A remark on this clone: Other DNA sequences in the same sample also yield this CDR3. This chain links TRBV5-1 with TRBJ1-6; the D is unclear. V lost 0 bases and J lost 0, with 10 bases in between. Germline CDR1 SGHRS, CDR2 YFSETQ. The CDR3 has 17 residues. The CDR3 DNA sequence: TGCGCCAGCAGCTTGGAGCCGCTGAGCTCCTATAATTCACCCCTCCACTTT. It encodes CASSLEPLSSYNSPLHF.

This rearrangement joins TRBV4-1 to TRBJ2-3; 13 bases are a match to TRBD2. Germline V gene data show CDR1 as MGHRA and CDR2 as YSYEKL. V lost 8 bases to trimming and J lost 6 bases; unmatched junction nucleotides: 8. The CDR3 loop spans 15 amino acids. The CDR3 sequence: CASARTSGGEDTQYF. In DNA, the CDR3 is TGCGCCAGCGCCCGGACTAGCGGGGGAGAGGATACGCAGTATTTT.